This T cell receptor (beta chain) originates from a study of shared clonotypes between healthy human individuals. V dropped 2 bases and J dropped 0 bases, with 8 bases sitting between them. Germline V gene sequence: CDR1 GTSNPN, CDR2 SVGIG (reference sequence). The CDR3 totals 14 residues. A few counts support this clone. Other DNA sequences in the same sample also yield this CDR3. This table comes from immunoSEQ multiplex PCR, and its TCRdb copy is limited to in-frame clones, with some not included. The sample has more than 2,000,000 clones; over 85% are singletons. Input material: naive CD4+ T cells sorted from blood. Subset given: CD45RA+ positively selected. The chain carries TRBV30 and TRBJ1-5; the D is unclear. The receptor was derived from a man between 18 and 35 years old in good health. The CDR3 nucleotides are TGTGCCTGGAGTAAAGGGAATAGCAATCAGCCCCAGCATTTT. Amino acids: CAWSKGNSNQPQHF.